What follows describes a single TCR beta chain. The target antigen is unknown. The assay was immunoSEQ multiplex PCR, and TCRdb's table has in-frame clones only and misses some. The sample shows around 45,000 clones, around a third of them seen only once. The sample belongs to a study of tumour-infiltrating T cells in Burkitt lymphoma. Study information: This cohort included all epidemiological subtypes of Burkitt lymphoma. Productive clonality predicted overall and progression-free survival. General study results and limits: Several public clonotypes recurred in numerous Burkitt lymphoma patients.

The clonotype was recovered from a human donor with Burkitt lymphoma. Sequenced: tumor tissue.

CDR3 nucleotide sequence: TGCAGCGTTTACACGGAGGGGGAACAGCAGTACTTC. It is translated as CSVYTEGEQQYF. The gene calls are TRBV29-1 and TRBJ2-7, with D possibly called TRBD1 or TRBD2 (6 bases each). The CDR3 runs 12 residues. The ends were cut back, 5 bases at V and 8 bases at J, with 16 bases in the middle. The germline V gene encodes CDR1 SQVTM and CDR2 ANQGSEA.